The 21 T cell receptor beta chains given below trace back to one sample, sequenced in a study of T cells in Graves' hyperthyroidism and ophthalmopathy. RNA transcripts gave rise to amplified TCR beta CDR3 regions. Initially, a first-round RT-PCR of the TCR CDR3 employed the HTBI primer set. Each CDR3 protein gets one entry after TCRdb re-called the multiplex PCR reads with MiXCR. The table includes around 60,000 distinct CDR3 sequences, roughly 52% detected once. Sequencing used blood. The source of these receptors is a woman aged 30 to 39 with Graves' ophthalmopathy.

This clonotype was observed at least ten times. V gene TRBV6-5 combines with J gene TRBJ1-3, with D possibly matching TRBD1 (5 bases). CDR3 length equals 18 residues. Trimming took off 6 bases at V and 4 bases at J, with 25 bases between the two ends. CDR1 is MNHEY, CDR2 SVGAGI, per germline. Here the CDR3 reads CASSQGVRAVRSGNTIYF. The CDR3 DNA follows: TGTGCCAGCAGCCAAGGGGTTCGGGCAGTCAGGTCCGGAAACACCATATATTTT.

The CDR3 loop is CAWSRPRAPYEQYF. The DNA for the CDR3 is TGTGCCTGGAGTCGGCCTAGGGCCCCCTACGAGCAGTACTTC. The rearrangement uses TRBV30 and TRBJ2-7, with D uncertain. CDR1 is GTSNPN and CDR2 is SVGIG in the germline V gene (reference sequence). There are 14 residues in the CDR3. Trimming removed 2 bases at V and 2 bases at J, with 13 bases between.

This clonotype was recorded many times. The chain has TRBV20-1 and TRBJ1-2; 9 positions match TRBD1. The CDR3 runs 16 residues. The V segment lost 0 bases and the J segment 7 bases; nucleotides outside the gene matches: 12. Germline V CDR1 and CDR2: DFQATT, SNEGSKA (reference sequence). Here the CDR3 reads CSARDLRTGEFFGYTF. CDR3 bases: TGCAGTGCTAGAGACCTCCGGACAGGGGAGTTTTTTGGCTACACCTTC.

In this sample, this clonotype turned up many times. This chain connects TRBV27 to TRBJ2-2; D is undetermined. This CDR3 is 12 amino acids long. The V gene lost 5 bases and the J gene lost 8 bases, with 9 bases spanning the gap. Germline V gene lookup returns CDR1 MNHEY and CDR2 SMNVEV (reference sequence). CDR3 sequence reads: CASSPPPGELFF. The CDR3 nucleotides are TGTGCCAGCAGTCCTCCCCCGGGGGAGCTGTTTTTT.

The CDR3 coding sequence is TGTGCTAGAGTACCAGGGAGGTACAATGAGCAGTTCTTC. Translation gives CARVPGRYNEQFF. The V gene is TRBV5-3, the J gene TRBJ2-1, with D perhaps matching TRBD2 (6 bases). TRBV5-3 is an ORF for which the function is uncertain. CDR3 length: 13 residues.

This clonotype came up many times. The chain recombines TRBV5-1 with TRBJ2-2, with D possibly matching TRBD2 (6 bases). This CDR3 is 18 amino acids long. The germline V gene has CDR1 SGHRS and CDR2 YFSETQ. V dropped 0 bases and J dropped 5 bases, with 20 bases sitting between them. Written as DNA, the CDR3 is TGCGCCAGCAGCTTGGGACAGACCTCCGGGACTCCGACCGGGGAGCTGTTTTTT. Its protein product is CASSLGQTSGTPTGELFF.

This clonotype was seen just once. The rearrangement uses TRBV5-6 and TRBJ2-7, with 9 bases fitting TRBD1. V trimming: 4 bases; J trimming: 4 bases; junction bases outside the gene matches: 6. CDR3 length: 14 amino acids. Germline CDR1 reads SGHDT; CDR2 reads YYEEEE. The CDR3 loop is CASSPGQGKYEQYF. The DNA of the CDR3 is TGTGCCAGCAGCCCGGGACAGGGTAAATACGAGCAGTACTTC.

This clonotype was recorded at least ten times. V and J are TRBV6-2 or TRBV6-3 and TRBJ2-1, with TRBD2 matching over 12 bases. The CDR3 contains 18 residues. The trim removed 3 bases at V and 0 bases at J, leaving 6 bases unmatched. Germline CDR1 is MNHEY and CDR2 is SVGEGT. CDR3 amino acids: CASSYDLAGGPSYNEQFF. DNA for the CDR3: TGTGCCAGCAGTTATGACCTAGCGGGAGGGCCCTCCTACAATGAGCAGTTCTTC.

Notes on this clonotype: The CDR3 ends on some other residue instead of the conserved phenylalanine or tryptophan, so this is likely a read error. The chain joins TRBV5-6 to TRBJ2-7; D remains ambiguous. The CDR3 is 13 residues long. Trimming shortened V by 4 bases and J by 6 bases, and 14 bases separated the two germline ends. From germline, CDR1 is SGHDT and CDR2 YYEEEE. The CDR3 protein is CASSIGRTCEQYL. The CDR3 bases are TGTGCCAGCAGCATCGGACGAACCTGCGAGCAGTACCTC.

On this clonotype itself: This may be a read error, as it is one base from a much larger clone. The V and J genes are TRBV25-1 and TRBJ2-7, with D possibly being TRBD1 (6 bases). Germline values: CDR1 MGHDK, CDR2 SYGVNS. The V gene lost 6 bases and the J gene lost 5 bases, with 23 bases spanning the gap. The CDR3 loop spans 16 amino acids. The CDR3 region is CASSQDPGTRGDEQYF. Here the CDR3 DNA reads TGTGCCAGCAGCCAAGACCCCGGGACAAGGGGCGACGAGCAGTACTTC.

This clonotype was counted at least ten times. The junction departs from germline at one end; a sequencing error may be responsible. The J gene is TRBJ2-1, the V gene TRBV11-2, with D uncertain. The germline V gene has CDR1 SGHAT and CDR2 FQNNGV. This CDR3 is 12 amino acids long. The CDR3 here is CANSFSGNEQFF. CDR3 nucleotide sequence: TGTGCCAACAGCTTTAGTGGGAATGAGCAGTTCTTC.

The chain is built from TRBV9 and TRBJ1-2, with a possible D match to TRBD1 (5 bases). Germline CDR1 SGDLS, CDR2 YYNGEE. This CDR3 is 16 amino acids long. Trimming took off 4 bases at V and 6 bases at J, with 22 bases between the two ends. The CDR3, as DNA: TGTGCCAGCAGCCAAGAGGCAGGGATGGGGGATCATGGCTACACCTTC. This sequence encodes CASSQEAGMGDHGYTF.

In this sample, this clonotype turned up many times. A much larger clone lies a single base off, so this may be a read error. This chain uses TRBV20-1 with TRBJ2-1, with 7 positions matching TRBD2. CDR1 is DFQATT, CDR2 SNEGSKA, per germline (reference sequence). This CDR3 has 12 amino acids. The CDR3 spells CSAERDLVERFF. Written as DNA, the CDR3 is TGCAGTGCGGAGCGGGATTTGGTTGAGCGGTTCTTC.

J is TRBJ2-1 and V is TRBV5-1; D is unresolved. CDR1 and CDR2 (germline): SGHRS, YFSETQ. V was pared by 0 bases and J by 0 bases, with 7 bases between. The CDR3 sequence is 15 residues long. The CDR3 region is CASSLVPGSYNEQFF. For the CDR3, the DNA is TGCGCCAGCAGCTTGGTTCCGGGCTCCTACAATGAGCAGTTCTTC.

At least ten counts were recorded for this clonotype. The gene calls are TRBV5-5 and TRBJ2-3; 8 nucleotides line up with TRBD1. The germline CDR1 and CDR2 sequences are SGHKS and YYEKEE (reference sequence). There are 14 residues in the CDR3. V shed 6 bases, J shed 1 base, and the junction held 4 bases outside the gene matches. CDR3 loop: CASNRGSGTDTQYF. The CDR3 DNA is TGTGCCAGCAACAGGGGGAGTGGCACAGATACGCAGTATTTT.

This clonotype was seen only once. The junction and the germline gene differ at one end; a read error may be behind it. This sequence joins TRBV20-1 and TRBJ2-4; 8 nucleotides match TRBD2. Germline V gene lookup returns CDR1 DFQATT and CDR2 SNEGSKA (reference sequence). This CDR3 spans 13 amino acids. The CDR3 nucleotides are TGCAGTGGGAGCGGGGGAGCCAAAAACATTCAGTACTGG. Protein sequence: CSGSGGAKNIQYW.

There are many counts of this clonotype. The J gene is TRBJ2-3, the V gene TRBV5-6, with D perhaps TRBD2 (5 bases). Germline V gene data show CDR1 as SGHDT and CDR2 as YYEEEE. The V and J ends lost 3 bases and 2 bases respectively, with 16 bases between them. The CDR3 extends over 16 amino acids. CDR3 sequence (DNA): TGTGCCAGCAGCTCCCCCGTGGGAGAGTACACAGATACGCAGTATTTT. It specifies CASSSPVGEYTDTQYF.

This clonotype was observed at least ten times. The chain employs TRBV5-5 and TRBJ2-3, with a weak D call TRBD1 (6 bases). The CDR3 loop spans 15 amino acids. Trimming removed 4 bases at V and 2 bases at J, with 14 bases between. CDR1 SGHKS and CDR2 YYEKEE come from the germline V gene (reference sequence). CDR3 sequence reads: CASSGNRVFTDTQYF. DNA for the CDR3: TGTGCCAGCAGCGGAAACAGGGTTTTCACAGATACGCAGTATTTT.

DNA of the CDR3: TGTGCCATCAGGGGGATGACAGGCAACAATGAGCAGTTCTTC. It yields the protein CAIRGMTGNNEQFF. The chain is built from TRBV10-3 and TRBJ2-1; D perhaps matches TRBD1 (6 bases). The CDR3 loop spans 14 amino acids. V was shortened by 6 bases and J by 5 bases, with 14 bases between the two germline ends. Germline V gene lookup returns CDR1 ENHRY and CDR2 SYGVKD.

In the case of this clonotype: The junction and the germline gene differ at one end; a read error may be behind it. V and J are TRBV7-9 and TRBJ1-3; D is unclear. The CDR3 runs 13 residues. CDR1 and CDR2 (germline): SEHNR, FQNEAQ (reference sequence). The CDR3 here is CTSSNDRGNTIYF. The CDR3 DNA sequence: TGTACCAGCAGCAATGATCGGGGAAACACCATATATTTT.

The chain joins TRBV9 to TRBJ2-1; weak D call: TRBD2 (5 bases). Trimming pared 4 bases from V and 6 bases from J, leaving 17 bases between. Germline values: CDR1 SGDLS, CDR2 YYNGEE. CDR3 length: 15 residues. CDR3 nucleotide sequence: TGTGCCAGCAGCACGACGGGTAGCGAGATCAATGAGCAGTTCTTC. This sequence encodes CASSTTGSEINEQFF.